The 18 T cell receptor beta chains in this list originate from one sample, sequenced in a study of CD8 T cells in Susac syndrome. Random hexamers were used to reverse transcribe roughly 0.45 to 1 ug of RNA. TCRdb used MiXCR to reprocess the immunoSEQ multiplex PCR reads, holding one entry per CDR3 protein. Here the sample spans about 120,000 distinct CDR3 sequences, under 95% being singletons. Sequencing was done on a sample of CD8+ T cells from PBMCs. Receptors were obtained from a human donor in good health.

CDR3: CSARVRSAFLNEQFF. DNA of the CDR3: TGCAGTGCTAGAGTCAGATCGGCTTTTCTCAATGAGCAGTTCTTC. The genes are TRBV20-1 and TRBJ2-1; D unresolved. From germline, CDR1 is DFQATT and CDR2 SNEGSKA (reference sequence). This CDR3 has 15 residues. V was cut by 1 base and J by 6 bases, with 16 bases left in between.

V and J are TRBV6-2 or TRBV6-3 and TRBJ1-5; D unclear. V was trimmed by 5 bases and J by 6 bases, leaving 14 bases between them. This CDR3 is 14 amino acids long. Germline values: CDR1 MNHEY, CDR2 SVGEGT. CDR3 bases: TGTGCCAGCAGTCCCCTGCCGCCGGGTCAGCCCCAGCATTTT. Protein product: CASSPLPPGQPQHF.

The chain has TRBV5-1 and TRBJ2-5, with a tentative D call TRBD2 (5 bases). Germline CDR1 reads SGHRS; CDR2 reads YFSETQ. The V end lost 3 bases, the J end lost 4 bases, and 7 bases lay between the germline ends. This CDR3 has 12 residues. CDR3 sequence (DNA): TGCGCCAGCAGCTCTACTAGAGAGACCCAGTACTTC. This gives the protein CASSSTRETQYF. The complete variable domain, with remaining parts taken from reference TRBV5-1 and TRBJ2-5, reads KAGVTQTPRYLIKTRGQQVTLSCSPISGHRSVSWYQQTPGQGLQFLFEYFSETQRNKGNFPGRFSGRQFSNSRSEMNVSTLELGDSALYLCASSSTRETQYFGPGTRLLVL.

The chain combines TRBV6-2 or TRBV6-3 with TRBJ2-7; TRBD1 matches at 8 bases. This CDR3 is built from 14 residues. Germline CDR1 reads MNHEY; CDR2 reads SVGEGT. V was clipped by 3 bases and J by 6 bases; unmatched bases: 7. CDR3 coding DNA: TGTGCCAGCAGTTATTCGGACAGGGTGGGCGAGCAGTACTTC. Its protein is CASSYSDRVGEQYF.

The chain combines TRBV14 with TRBJ2-7; a possible D gene is TRBD1 (7 bases). This CDR3 is built from 15 residues. From germline, CDR1 is SGHDN and CDR2 FVKESK. Deletions cut 3 bases from V and 6 bases from J, with 18 bases between. The CDR3 here is CASSHEQGTFVEQYF. As DNA, the CDR3 is TGTGCCAGCAGCCACGAACAGGGGACTTTTGTCGAGCAGTACTTC.

This chain connects TRBV19 to TRBJ2-2; TRBD1 is a possible D gene (6 bases). V was clipped by 7 bases and J by 2 bases, with 11 bases between them. The V gene's germline CDR1 is LNHDA and CDR2 SQIVND (reference sequence). The CDR3 is 14 amino acids. CDR3 DNA sequence: TGTGCCAGTATTGGGACACTCAACACCGGGGAGCTGTTTTTT. It specifies CASIGTLNTGELFF.

This sequence joins TRBV2 and TRBJ1-5; D ambiguous. The V gene's germline CDR1 is SNHLY and CDR2 FYNNEI. This CDR3 spans 18 amino acids. V was shortened by 3 bases and J by 2 bases, with 20 bases between the two germline ends. CDR3 in amino acids: CASSDISGRVWGNQPQHF. In DNA, the CDR3 is TGTGCCAGCAGTGATATTTCGGGCCGCGTCTGGGGCAATCAGCCCCAGCATTTT.

The rearrangement links TRBV14 to TRBJ2-5; possibly TRBD1 for D (5 bases). Germline-derived CDR1 and CDR2 are SGHDN and FVKESK. This CDR3 comprises 15 residues. V dropped 0 bases and J dropped 7 bases, with 15 bases sitting between them. The CDR3 coding sequence is TGTGCCAGCAGCCAAGATTTACTGTCAAGGGGGACCCAGTACTTC. It specifies CASSQDLLSRGTQYF.

The V call is TRBV9, the J call TRBJ2-7; 12 positions match TRBD2. This CDR3 contains 15 residues. The junction had 4 bases not matched to a gene; V was cut back by 2 bases and J by 4 bases. CDR1 is SGDLS, CDR2 YYNGEE, per germline. The CDR3 sequence is CASSVGTSGQYEQYF. The CDR3 coding sequence is TGTGCCAGCAGCGTCGGGACTAGCGGGCAGTACGAGCAGTACTTC. Full variable domain (remainder filled in from reference TRBV9 and TRBJ2-7): DSGVTQTPKHLITATGQRVTLRCSPRSGDLSVYWYQQSLDQGLQFLIQYYNGEERAKGNILERFSAQQFPDLHSELNLSSLELGDSALYFCASSVGTSGQYEQYFGPGTRLTVT.

The gene calls are TRBV24-1 and TRBJ2-1; 7 bases match TRBD1. Losses at the gene ends were 3 bases for V and 6 bases for J; bases not matched to a gene: 4. Germline V gene data show CDR1 as KGHDR and CDR2 as SFDVKD. The CDR3 consists of 14 residues. The CDR3 DNA reads TGTGCCACCAGTGATACCAGACAGGGCAATGAGCAGTTCTTC. Amino acid sequence: CATSDTRQGNEQFF.

The gene calls are TRBV7-2 and TRBJ2-5; TRBD1 might be the D (6 bases). Trimming pared 3 bases from V and 7 bases from J, leaving 15 bases between. Germline V gene lookup returns CDR1 SGHTA and CDR2 FQGNSA. The CDR3 loop spans 14 amino acids. The CDR3 nucleotides read TGTGCCAGCAGCTTTATTCAGGGGAAAGGGACCCAGTACTTC. This encodes CASSFIQGKGTQYF.

This chain connects TRBV7-9 to TRBJ2-1; TRBD2 matches 10 bases. Germline lookup yields CDR1 SEHNR and CDR2 FQNEAQ (reference sequence). Germline trimming cut 5 bases from V and 5 bases from J; bases unmatched to any gene: 6. The CDR3 covers 15 residues. CDR3 nucleotides: TGTGCCAGCAGCCCTAGCGGGAGCGAACACAATGAGCAGTTCTTC. Translating gives CASSPSGSEHNEQFF.

The rearrangement uses TRBV14 and TRBJ1-1; D gene unclear. The CDR3 has 13 amino acids. Trimming took 0 bases from V and 7 from J, leaving 9 bases between them. From germline, CDR1 is SGHDN and CDR2 FVKESK. The CDR3 sequence is CASSQDWRIEAFF. As DNA, the CDR3 is TGTGCCAGCAGCCAAGATTGGCGGATTGAAGCTTTCTTT.

The chain employs TRBV30 and TRBJ2-1; possibly TRBD2 for D (5 bases). The CDR3 has 15 amino acids. V was cut by 5 bases and J by 2 bases, with 16 bases left in between. Germline V gene lookup returns CDR1 GTSNPN and CDR2 SVGIG (reference sequence). DNA of the CDR3: TGTGCCTGGGCCGGTTTTAGCGTACCCTACAATGAGCAGTTCTTC. Its translation is CAWAGFSVPYNEQFF. The whole variable domain, remainder taken from reference TRBV30 and TRBJ2-1, is SQTIHQWPATLVQPVGSPLSLECTVEGTSNPNLYWYRQAAGRGLQLLFYSVGIGQISSEVPQNLSASRPQDRQFILSSKKLLLSDSGFYLCAWAGFSVPYNEQFFGPGTRLTVL.

This chain uses TRBV19 with TRBJ1-5; D may be TRBD1 (5 bases). Germline CDR1 LNHDA, CDR2 SQIVND (reference sequence). V gave up 7 bases and J gave up 3 bases, with 16 bases separating them. The CDR3 loop spans 15 amino acids. The DNA for the CDR3 is TGTGCCAGTAACCCTGGCGGGGGAGTCAATCAGCCCCAGCATTTT. Translating gives CASNPGGGVNQPQHF. Filled out from reference TRBV19 and TRBJ1-5, the complete variable domain reads DGGITQSPKYLFRKEGQNVTLSCEQNLNHDAMYWYRQDPGQGLRLIYYSQIVNDFQKGDIAEGYSVSREKKESFPLTVTSAQKNPTAFYLCASNPGGGVNQPQHFGDGTRLSIL.

CDR3 loop: CASSGALKPPDLAKNIQYF. The CDR3 region has the DNA TGTGCCAGCAGTGGAGCCCTAAAGCCCCCGGATCTAGCCAAAAACATTCAGTACTTC. The V and J genes are TRBV2 and TRBJ2-4; no definite D call. There are 19 residues in the CDR3. From germline, CDR1 is SNHLY and CDR2 FYNNEI. V was shortened by 4 bases and J by 0 bases, with 22 bases between the two germline ends. The entire variable domain, with the rest obtained from reference TRBV2 and TRBJ2-4, is as follows: EPEVTQTPSHQVTQMGQEVILRCVPISNHLYFYWYRQILGQKVEFLVSFYNNEISEKSEIFDDQFSVERPDGSNFTLKIRSTKLEDSAMYFCASSGALKPPDLAKNIQYFGAGTRLSVL.

This clonotype was counted once. V is TRBV11-1 and J is TRBJ2-7; 9 bases are shared with TRBD1. In germline, CDR1 is SGHAT, CDR2 FQDESV (reference sequence). The V and J ends lost 1 base and 4 bases, in that order; junction bases with no gene match: 2. The CDR3 extends over 14 amino acids. The CDR3 DNA reads TGTGCCAGCAGCTTAGGGACAGGGGTATACGAGCAGTACTTC. Translating it yields CASSLGTGVYEQYF.

This chain links TRBV12-3 or TRBV12-4 with TRBJ1-1, with D hard to call. This CDR3 comprises 13 residues. V was cut by 6 bases and J by 1 base, with 9 bases left in between. The CDR3 nucleotides are TGTGCCAGCAGCTTTGGAAGGAACACTGAAGCTTTCTTT. As protein: CASSFGRNTEAFF.